This TCR beta chain originates from a study of PD-1 blockade in classical Hodgkin lymphoma. The wider study: It was nivolumab at 3 mg/kg, given intravenously every 2 weeks, that patients received.

Each of the patients experienced relapse following autologous stem cell transplantation, and their brentuximab vedotin exposure differed. CDR3 length: 12 residues. V was trimmed by 2 bases and J by 8 bases, leaving 9 bases between them. From germline, CDR1 is KGHSH and CDR2 LQKENI. Sequencing was performed with immunoSEQ multiplex PCR; in TCRdb, only in-frame clones are kept and a portion is missing. Altogether around 50,000 clones are present, around 90% being singletons, with the ten largest covering 10%. Sequenced material: peripheral blood mononuclear cells (PBMCs), taken before the second cycle of nivolumab. The chain carries TRBV18 and TRBJ1-2; possible D gene TRBD1, 5 bases. The clonotype comes from a human donor with classical Hodgkin lymphoma. CDR3 sequence reads: CASSPVGGGYTF. CDR3 sequence (DNA): TGTGCCAGCTCACCAGTTGGGGGGGGCTACACCTTC.